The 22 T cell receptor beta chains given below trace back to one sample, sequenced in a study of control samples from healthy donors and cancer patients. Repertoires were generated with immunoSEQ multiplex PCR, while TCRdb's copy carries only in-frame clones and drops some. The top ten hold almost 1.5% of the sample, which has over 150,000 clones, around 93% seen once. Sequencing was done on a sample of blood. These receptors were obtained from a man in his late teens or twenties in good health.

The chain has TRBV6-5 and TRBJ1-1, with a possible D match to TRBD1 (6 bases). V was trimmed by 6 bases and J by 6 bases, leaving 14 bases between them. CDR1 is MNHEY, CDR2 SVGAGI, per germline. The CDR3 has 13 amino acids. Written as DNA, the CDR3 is TGTGCCAGCAGCTGGGGGGCAAACCCTGAAGCTTTCTTT. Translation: CASSWGANPEAFF.

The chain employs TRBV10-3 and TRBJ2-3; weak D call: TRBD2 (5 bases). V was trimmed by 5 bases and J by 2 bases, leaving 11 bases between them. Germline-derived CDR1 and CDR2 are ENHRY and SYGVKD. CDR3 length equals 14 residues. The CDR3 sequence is CAISTGITTDTQYF. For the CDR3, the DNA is TGTGCCATCAGTACCGGGATTACCACAGATACGCAGTATTTT.

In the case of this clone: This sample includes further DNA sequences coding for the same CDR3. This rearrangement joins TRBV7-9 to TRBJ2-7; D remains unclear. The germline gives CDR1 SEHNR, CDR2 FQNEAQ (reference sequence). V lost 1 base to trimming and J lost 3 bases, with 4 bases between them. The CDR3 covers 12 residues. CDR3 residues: CASSLVSYEQYF. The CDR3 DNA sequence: TGTGCCAGCAGCTTAGTTAGCTACGAGCAGTACTTC.

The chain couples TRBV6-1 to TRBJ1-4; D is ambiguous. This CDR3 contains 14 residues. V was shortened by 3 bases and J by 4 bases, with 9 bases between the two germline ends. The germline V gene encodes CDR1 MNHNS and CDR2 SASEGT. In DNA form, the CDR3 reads TGTGCCAGCAGTGATAGTGGAATTAATGAAAAACTGTTTTTT. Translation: CASSDSGINEKLFF.

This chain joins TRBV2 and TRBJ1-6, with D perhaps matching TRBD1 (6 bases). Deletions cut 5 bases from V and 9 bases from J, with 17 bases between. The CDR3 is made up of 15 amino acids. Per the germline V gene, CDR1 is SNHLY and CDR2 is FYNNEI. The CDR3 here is CASSPNRVQGSPLHF. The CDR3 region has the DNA TGTGCCAGCAGTCCGAACAGGGTACAGGGTTCACCCCTCCACTTT.

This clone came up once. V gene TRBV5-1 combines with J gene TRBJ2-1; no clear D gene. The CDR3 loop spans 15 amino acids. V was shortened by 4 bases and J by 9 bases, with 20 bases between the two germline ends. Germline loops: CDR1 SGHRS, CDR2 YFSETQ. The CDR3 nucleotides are TGCGCCAGCAGCCTTGACGGAAGCCCCTCCGGTGAGCAGTTCTTC. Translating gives CASSLDGSPSGEQFF. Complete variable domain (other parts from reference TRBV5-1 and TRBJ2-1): KAGVTQTPRYLIKTRGQQVTLSCSPISGHRSVSWYQQTPGQGLQFLFEYFSETQRNKGNFPGRFSGRQFSNSRSEMNVSTLELGDSALYLCASSLDGSPSGEQFFGPGTRLTVL.

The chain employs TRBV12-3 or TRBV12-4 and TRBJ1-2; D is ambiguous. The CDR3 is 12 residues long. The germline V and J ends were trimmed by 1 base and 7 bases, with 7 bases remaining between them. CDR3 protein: CASSLGGTGYTF. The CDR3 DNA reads TGTGCCAGCAGTTTAGGGGGAACTGGCTACACCTTC.

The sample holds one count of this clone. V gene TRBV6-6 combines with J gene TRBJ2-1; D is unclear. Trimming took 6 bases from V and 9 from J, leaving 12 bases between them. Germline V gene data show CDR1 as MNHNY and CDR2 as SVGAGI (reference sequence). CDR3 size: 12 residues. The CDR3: CASSPPFAEQFF. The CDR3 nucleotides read TGTGCCAGCAGCCCCCCCTTTGCTGAGCAGTTCTTC.

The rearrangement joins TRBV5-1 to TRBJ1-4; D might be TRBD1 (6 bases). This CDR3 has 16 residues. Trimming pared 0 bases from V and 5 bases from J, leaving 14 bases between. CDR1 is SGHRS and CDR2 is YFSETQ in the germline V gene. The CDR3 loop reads CASSLGGGFENEKLFF. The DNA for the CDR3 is TGCGCCAGCAGCTTGGGAGGGGGGTTCGAGAATGAAAAACTGTTTTTT.

The CDR3 spells CASSRSGGAVYGYTF. CDR3 DNA: TGTGCCAGCAGTCGATCAGGGGGAGCCGTCTATGGCTACACCTTC. The V gene is TRBV27, the J gene TRBJ1-2, with 7 bases lining up with TRBD1. Germline trimming cut 5 bases from V and 4 bases from J; bases unmatched to any gene: 10. This CDR3 comprises 15 residues. The germline V gene encodes CDR1 MNHEY and CDR2 SMNVEV (reference sequence).

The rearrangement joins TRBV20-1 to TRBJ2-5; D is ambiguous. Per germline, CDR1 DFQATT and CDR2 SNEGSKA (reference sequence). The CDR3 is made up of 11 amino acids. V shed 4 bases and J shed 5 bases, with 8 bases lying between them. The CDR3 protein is CSATRGETQYF. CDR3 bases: TGCAGTGCTACCCGTGGGGAGACCCAGTACTTC.

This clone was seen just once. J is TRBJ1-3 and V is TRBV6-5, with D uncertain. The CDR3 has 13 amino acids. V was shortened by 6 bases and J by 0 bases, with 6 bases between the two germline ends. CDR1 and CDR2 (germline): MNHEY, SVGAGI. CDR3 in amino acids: CASRTSSGNTIYF. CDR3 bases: TGTGCCAGCAGAACGAGCTCTGGAAACACCATATATTTT.

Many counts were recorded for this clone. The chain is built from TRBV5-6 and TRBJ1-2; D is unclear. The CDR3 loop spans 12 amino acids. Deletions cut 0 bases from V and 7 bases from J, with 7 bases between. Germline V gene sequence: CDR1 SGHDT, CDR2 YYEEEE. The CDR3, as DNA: TGTGCCAGCAGCTTGGCCAACGGTGGCTACACCTTC. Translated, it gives CASSLANGGYTF.

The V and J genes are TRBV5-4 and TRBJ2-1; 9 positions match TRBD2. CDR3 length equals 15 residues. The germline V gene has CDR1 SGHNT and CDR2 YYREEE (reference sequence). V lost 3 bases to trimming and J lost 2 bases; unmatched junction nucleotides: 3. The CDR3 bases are TGTGCCAGCAGCTCAGGCGGGGGGGCCTACAATGAGCAGTTCTTC. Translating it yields CASSSGGGAYNEQFF.

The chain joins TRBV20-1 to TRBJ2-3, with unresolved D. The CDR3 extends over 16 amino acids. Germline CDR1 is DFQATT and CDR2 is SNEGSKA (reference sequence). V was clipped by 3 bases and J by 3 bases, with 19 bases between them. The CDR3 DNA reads TGCAGTGCTAGTTGGGTCGGCAGAGTTATAACAGATACGCAGTATTTT. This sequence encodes CSASWVGRVITDTQYF.

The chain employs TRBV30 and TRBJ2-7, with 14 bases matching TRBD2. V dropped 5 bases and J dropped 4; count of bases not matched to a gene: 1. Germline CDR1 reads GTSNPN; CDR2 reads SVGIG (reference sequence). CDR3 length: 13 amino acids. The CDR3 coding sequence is TGTGCCTGGGGGACTAGCGGGGGATACGAGCAGTACTTC. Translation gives CAWGTSGGYEQYF.

CDR3 DNA sequence: TGTGCCAGCTCACCACCAGGGAAAACGAACACCGGGGAGCTGTTTTTT. Its translation is CASSPPGKTNTGELFF. The V and J genes are TRBV18 and TRBJ2-2; D is unresolved. CDR1 KGHSH and CDR2 LQKENI come from the germline V gene. V lost 0 bases to trimming and J lost 0 bases, with 8 bases between them. CDR3 size: 16 residues.

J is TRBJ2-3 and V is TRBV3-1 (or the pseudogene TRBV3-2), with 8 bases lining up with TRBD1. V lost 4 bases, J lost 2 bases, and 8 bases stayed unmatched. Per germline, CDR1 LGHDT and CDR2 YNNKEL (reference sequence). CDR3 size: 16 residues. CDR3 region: CASSPRQGHFTDTQYF. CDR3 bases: TGTGCCAGCAGCCCTCGACAGGGGCACTTCACAGATACGCAGTATTTT.

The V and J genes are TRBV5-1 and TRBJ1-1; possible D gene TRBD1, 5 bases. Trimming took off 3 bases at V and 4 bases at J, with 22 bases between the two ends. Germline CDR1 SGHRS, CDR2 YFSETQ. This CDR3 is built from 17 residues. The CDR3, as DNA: TGCGCCAGCAGCTCCTACCCCTGGGGCGGGGCGAGCACTGAAGCTTTCTTT. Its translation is CASSSYPWGGASTEAFF.

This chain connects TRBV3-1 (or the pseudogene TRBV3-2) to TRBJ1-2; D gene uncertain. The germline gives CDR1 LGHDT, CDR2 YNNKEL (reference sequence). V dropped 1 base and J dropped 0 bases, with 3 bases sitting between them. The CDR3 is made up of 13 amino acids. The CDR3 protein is CASSQVANYGYTF. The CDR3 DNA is TGTGCCAGCAGCCAAGTAGCTAACTATGGCTACACCTTC.

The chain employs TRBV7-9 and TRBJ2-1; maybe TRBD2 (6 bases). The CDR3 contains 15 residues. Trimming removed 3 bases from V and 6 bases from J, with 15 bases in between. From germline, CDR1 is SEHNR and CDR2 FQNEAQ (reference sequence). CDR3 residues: CASSFTLTGVNEQFF. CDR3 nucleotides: TGTGCCAGCAGCTTCACCCTTACGGGGGTCAATGAGCAGTTCTTC.

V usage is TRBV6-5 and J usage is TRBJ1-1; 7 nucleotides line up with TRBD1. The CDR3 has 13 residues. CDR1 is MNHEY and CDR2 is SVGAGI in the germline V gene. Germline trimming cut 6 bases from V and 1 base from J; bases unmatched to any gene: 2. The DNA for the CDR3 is TGTGCCAGCAGCCGGACAGGGAACACTGAAGCTTTCTTT. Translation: CASSRTGNTEAFF.